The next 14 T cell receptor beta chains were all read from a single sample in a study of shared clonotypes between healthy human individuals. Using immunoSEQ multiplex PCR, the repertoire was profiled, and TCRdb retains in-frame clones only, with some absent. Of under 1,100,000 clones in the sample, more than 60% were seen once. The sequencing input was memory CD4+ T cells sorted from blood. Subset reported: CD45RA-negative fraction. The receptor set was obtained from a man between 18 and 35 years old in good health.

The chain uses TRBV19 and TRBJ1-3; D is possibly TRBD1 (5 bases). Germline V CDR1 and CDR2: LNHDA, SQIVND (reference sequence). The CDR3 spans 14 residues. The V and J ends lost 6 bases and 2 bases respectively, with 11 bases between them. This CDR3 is CASRRGSAGNTIYF. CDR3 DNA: TGTGCCAGTAGGAGGGGCTCGGCTGGAAACACCATATATTTT.

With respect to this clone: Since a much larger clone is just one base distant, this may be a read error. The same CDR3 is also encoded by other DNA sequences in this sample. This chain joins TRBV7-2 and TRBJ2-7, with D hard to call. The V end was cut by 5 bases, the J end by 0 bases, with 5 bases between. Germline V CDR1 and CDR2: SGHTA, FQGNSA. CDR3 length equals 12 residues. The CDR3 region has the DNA TGTGCCAGCAGCGTCAGCTCCTACGAGCAGTACTTC. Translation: CASSVSSYEQYF.

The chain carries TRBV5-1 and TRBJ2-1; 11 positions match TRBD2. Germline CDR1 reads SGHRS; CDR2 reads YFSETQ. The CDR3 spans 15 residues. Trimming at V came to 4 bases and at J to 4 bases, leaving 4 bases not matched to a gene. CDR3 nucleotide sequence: TGCGCCAGCAGCCACGGGACTAGCGGATACAATGAGCAGTTCTTC. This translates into CASSHGTSGYNEQFF.

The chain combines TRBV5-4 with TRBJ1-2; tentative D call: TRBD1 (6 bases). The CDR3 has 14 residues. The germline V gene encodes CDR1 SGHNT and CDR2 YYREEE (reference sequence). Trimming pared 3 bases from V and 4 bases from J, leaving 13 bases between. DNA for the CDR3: TGTGCCAGCAGCTCAGGGGTGGAGGGCTATGGCTACACCTTC. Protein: CASSSGVEGYGYTF.

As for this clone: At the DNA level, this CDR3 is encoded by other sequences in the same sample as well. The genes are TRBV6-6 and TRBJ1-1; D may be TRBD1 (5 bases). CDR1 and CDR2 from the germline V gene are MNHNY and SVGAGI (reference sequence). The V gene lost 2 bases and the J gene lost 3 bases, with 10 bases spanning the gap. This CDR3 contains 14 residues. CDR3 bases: TGTGCCAGCAGTTACAGCCCGGGGGACACTGAAGCTTTCTTT. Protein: CASSYSPGDTEAFF.

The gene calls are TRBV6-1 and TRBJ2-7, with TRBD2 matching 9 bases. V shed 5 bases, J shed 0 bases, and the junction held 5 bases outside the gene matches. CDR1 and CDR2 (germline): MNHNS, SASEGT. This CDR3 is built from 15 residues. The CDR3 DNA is TGTGCCAGCAGTTGGCTAGCGGGATCCTCCTACGAGCAGTACTTC. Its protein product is CASSWLAGSSYEQYF.

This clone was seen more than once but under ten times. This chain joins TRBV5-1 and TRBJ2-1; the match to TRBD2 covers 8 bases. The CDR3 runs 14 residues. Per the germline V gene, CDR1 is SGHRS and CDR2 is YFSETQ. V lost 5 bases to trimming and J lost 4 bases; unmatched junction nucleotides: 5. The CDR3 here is CASSLQRGYNEQFF. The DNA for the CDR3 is TGCGCCAGCAGTCTCCAGCGGGGGTACAATGAGCAGTTCTTC.

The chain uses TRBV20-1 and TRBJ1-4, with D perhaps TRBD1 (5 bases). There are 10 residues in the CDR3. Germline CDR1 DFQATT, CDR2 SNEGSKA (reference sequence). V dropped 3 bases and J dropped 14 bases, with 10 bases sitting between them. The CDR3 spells CSARGVNLFF. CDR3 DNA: TGCAGTGCTAGGGGGGTGAACCTGTTTTTT.

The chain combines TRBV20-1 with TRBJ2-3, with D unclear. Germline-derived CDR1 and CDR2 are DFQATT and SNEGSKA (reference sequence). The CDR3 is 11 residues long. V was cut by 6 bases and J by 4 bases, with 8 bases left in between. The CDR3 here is CSAITPDTQYF. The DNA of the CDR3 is TGCAGTGCAATAACCCCAGATACGCAGTATTTT.

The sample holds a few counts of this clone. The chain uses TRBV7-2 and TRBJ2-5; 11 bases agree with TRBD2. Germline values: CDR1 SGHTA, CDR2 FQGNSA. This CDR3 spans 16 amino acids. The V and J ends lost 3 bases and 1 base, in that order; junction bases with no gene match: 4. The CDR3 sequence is CASSFNSGGGQETQYF. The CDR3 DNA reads TGTGCCAGCAGCTTTAATAGCGGGGGGGGCCAAGAGACCCAGTACTTC.

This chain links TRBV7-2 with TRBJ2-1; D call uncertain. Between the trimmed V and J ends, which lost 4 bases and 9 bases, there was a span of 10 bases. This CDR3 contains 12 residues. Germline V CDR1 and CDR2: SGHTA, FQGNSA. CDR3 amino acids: CASSYLVGEQFF. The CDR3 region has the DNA TGTGCCAGCAGCTACCTCGTGGGTGAGCAGTTCTTC.

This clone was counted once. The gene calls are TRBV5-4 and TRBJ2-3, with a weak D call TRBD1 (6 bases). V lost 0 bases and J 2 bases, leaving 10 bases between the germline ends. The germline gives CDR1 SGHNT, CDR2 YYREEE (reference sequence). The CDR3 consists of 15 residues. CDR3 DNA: TGTGCCAGCAGCTTGGGACAGGAGGTCACAGATACGCAGTATTTT. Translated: CASSLGQEVTDTQYF. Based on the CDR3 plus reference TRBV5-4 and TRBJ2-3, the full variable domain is ETGVTQSPTHLIKTRGQQVTLRCSSQSGHNTVSWYQQALGQGPQFIFQYYREEENGRGNFPPRFSGLQFPNYSSELNVNALELDDSALYLCASSLGQEVTDTQYFGPGTRLTVL.

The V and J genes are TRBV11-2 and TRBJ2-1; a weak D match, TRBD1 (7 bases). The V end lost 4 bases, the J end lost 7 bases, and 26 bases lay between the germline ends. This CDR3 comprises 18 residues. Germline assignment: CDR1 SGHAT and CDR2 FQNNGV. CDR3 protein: CASSSHLVQGGSGNEQFF. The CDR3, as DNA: TGTGCCAGCAGCTCGCACCTCGTCCAGGGGGGTTCAGGGAATGAGCAGTTCTTC.

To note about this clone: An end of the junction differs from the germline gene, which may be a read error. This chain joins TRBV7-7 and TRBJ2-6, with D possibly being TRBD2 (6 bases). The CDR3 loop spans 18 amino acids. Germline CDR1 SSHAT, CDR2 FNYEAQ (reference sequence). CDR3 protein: CASSLVVHGEAGANVLTF. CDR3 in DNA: TGTGCTAGCAGCTTAGTTGTTCATGGGGAGGCGGGGGCCAACGTCCTGACTTTC.